This TCR beta chain was observed in a study of cytomegalovirus exposure and HLA in healthy donors. The CDR3 has 16 amino acids. CDR1 and CDR2 (germline): SGDLS, YYNGEE. Unmatched junction bases numbered 6, after V lost 4 bases and J lost 4 bases. Only in-frame clones appear in the TCRdb table, and some are missing; sequencing was by immunoSEQ multiplex PCR. Found here are 150,000 to 200,000 clones, about four fifths of them singletons; the top ten hold less than 8.5%. The V call is TRBV9, the J call TRBJ2-5; 14 bases align to TRBD2. The sequenced sample was PBMCs. This TCR derives from a young man in good health and CMV-seropositive. CDR3 protein: CASSTGTSGSRETQYF. CDR3 DNA: TGTGCCAGCAGCACGGGGACTAGCGGGAGTAGAGAGACCCAGTACTTC.